The sequence of this T cell receptor beta chain was determined in a study of blood T cell repertoires in COVID-19. Background on the study: The samples span acute and convalescent COVID-19 from the United States, Italy and Spain. The cDNA or gDNA used as material had been derived from T cells, B-cell-depleted T cells, or PBMCs.

TCRdb keeps only in-frame clones here, not all; method: immunoSEQ multiplex PCR. The table lists 53,000 or so clones, roughly four fifths of them singletons. This CDR3 is 15 amino acids long. After removal of 4 bases from V and 2 bases from J, the junction contained 3 bases not matched to a gene. Germline V gene lookup returns CDR1 SGHRS and CDR2 YFSETQ. This receptor was identified in a human donor in a cohort sampled during active COVID-19. The source material was peripheral blood. The chain employs TRBV5-1 and TRBJ2-3, with TRBD2 matching 11 bases. The CDR3 coding sequence is TGCGCCAGCAGCCTAGCGGGAGGCCTCACAGATACGCAGTATTTT. This sequence encodes CASSLAGGLTDTQYF.